This is a list of T cell receptor beta chains from one sample in a study of shared clonotypes between healthy human individuals. Assay used: immunoSEQ multiplex PCR; TCRdb lists only in-frame clones, some missing. The sample carries roughly 2.5 million clones, around 90% recorded once. The sample comprised naive CD4+ T cells sorted from blood. These TCRs come from a man younger than 30 in good health. Each CDR3 is given with its conserved first and last residue. The D gene is left open where the match is weak. The size of a clone is reported for some rows only, either as once, few or many, or as a class for expanded clones.

size: NA
J: TRBJ2-5
D: NA
V: TRBV6-5
DNA: TGTGCCAGCAGTTACTCGAGCGGGACCCAGTACTTC
CDR3: CASSYSSGTQYF

size: NA
J: TRBJ2-1
D: TRBD2
V: TRBV4-2
DNA: TGTGCCAGCAGCCAAGAAGTTGGGCTAGCGGGGGTCAGTGAGCAGTTCTTC
CDR3: CASSQEVGLAGVSEQFF

size: NA
J: TRBJ2-1
D: NA
V: TRBV7-9
DNA: TGTGCCAGCAGCTTCGGAACTCGAAACAATGAGCAGTTCTTC
CDR3: CASSFGTRNNEQFF

size: NA
J: TRBJ1-5
D: NA
V: TRBV9
DNA: TGTGCCAGCAGCGATAGGTTAAATCAGCCCCAGCATTTT
CDR3: CASSDRLNQPQHF

size: NA
J: TRBJ1-4
D: NA
V: TRBV5-8
DNA: TGTGCCAGCAGCTTGCGTGAAAAACTGTTTTTT
CDR3: CASSLREKLFF

size: NA
J: TRBJ1-2
D: NA
V: TRBV11-2
DNA: TGTGCCAGCAGCTCATCCGGGGCCGGGGGGGATGGCTACACCTTC
CDR3: CASSSSGAGGDGYTF

size: NA
J: TRBJ2-5
D: TRBD2
V: TRBV5-4
DNA: TGTGCCAGCAGCCGAGGGATGGGCGCTAGCGGACAAGAGACCCAGTACTTC
CDR3: CASSRGMGASGQETQYF

size: NA
J: TRBJ2-1
D: NA
V: TRBV11-2
DNA: TGTGCCAGCAGCTTGGTTTCGGCAGGTAACAATGAGCAGTTCTTC
CDR3: CASSLVSAGNNEQFF

size: NA
J: TRBJ2-7
D: TRBD2
V: TRBV19
DNA: TGTGCCAGTAGTACGGCCCCTAGCGGTCCAGCCTACGAGCAGTACTTC
CDR3: CASSTAPSGPAYEQYF

size: NA
J: TRBJ2-7
D: TRBD1
V: TRBV4-1
DNA: TGCGCCAGCAGCCATGGGGACAGGGGACTAGTCGAGCAGTACTTC
CDR3: CASSHGDRGLVEQYF

size: NA
J: TRBJ2-7
D: NA
V: TRBV19
DNA: TGTGCCAGTAGCTCTCAGGGGGGGGACTACGAGCAGTACTTC
CDR3: CASSSQGGDYEQYF

size: once
J: TRBJ2-1
D: TRBD2
V: TRBV10-3
DNA: TGTGCCATCAGTGAGGCGGCTAGCGGCGATGAGCAGTTCTTC
CDR3: CAISEAASGDEQFF

size: NA
J: TRBJ1-2
D: TRBD1
V: TRBV4-2
DNA: TGTGCCAGCAGCCAACCAACAGGGGTGATTACCTATGGCTACACCTTC
CDR3: CASSQPTGVITYGYTF

size: NA
J: TRBJ1-3
D: NA
V: TRBV14
DNA: TGTGCCAGCAGCCCCGGGGGGCATAACACCATATATTTT
CDR3: CASSPGGHNTIYF

size: NA
J: TRBJ2-3
D: NA
V: TRBV7-2
DNA: TGTGCCAGCAGCCAACCGGACTGGCGGGTCAGCACAGATACGCAGTATTTT
CDR3: CASSQPDWRVSTDTQYF

size: NA
J: TRBJ1-3
D: NA
V: TRBV30
DNA: TGTGCCTGGAGTGCCCGAGGTATCTTGGGGTCTGGAAACACCATATATTTT
CDR3: CAWSARGILGSGNTIYF

size: NA
J: TRBJ1-1
D: NA
V: TRBV7-3
DNA: TGTGCCAGCAGCTTACAGGCAGACACTGAAGCTTTCTTT
CDR3: CASSLQADTEAFF

size: NA
J: TRBJ2-7
D: NA
V: TRBV6-5
DNA: TGTGCCAGCCTGTCGGGGAGCTCCTACGAGCAGTACTTC
CDR3: CASLSGSSYEQYF

size: NA
J: TRBJ1-2
D: TRBD1
V: TRBV28
DNA: TGTGCCAGCAGTTTATTAGGCAGGGGGACGGACTATGGCTACACCTTC
CDR3: CASSLLGRGTDYGYTF

size: NA
J: TRBJ1-1
D: NA
V: TRBV6-5
DNA: TGTGCCAGCAGCGCCACAACGAACACTGAAGCTTTCTTT
CDR3: CASSATTNTEAFF

size: NA
J: TRBJ2-3
D: TRBD2
V: TRBV6-1
DNA: TGTGCCAGCACCAGACTAGCGACAAACACAGATACGCAGTATTTT
CDR3: CASTRLATNTDTQYF

size: once
J: TRBJ1-1
D: NA
V: TRBV4-1
DNA: TGCGCCAGCAGCCAAGTATCAGGGAAGAACACTGAAGCTTTCTTT
CDR3: CASSQVSGKNTEAFF

size: NA
J: TRBJ1-1
D: TRBD1
V: TRBV19
DNA: TGTGCCAGTAACGTGGGGACAGGAGGATACACTGAAGCTTTCTTT
CDR3: CASNVGTGGYTEAFF

size: once
J: TRBJ1-2
D: NA
V: TRBV5-6
DNA: TGTGCCAGCAGCCGCCGGGAAGACTCAACAGGTTACACCTTC
CDR3: CASSRREDSTGYTF

size: NA
J: TRBJ2-5
D: NA
V: TRBV9
DNA: TGTGCCAGCAGCGTAGTGCCAGCGGGTGAGACCCAGTACTTC
CDR3: CASSVVPAGETQYF

size: NA
J: TRBJ2-7
D: TRBD1
V: TRBV25-1
DNA: TGTGCCAGCAGTGAAACCACCACAGGGGAAGGGGAGCAGTACTTC
CDR3: CASSETTTGEGEQYF

size: NA
J: TRBJ2-1
D: NA
V: TRBV18
DNA: TGTGCCAGCTCTTCAGAGACAGTAAACCTCAATGAGCAGTTCTTC
CDR3: CASSSETVNLNEQFF

size: NA
J: TRBJ2-6
D: NA
V: TRBV5-4
DNA: TGTGCCAGCAGGGGACCCTCTGGGGCCAACGTCCTGACTTTC
CDR3: CASRGPSGANVLTF